By proportion, the clone carrying this TCR beta chain is medium-sized. This specimen comes from a study of tumor-infiltrating lymphocytes in oesophageal squamous cell carcinoma. CDR1 and CDR2 from the germline V gene are SGHVS and FNYEAQ. The ends were cut back, 3 bases at V and 0 bases at J, with 6 bases in the middle. The CDR3 has 13 amino acids. TCRdb reanalysed the PCR reads using MiXCR and keeps one entry per CDR3 protein. The table lists 15,000 to 25,000 distinct CDR3 sequences, roughly 41% of them singletons. The specimen was normal esophageal tissue next to the tumor. The chain combines TRBV7-6 with TRBJ2-7, with unresolved D. The origin of this receptor is a male donor with esophageal squamous cell carcinoma. This CDR3 is CASSFQYSYEQYF. CDR3 sequence (DNA): TGTGCCAGCAGCTTTCAGTACTCCTACGAGCAGTACTTC.